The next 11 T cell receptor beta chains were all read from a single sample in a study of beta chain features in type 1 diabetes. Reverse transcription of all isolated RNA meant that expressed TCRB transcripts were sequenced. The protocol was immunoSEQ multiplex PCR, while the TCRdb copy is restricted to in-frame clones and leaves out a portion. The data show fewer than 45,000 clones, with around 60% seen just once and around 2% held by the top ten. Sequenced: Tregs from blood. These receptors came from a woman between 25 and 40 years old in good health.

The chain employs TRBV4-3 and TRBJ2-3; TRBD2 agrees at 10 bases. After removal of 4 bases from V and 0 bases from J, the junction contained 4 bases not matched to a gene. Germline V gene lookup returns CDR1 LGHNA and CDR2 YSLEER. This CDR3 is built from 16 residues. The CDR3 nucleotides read TGCGCCAGCAGCCCGGGAGCGGGAGGGAGCACAGATACGCAGTATTTT. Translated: CASSPGAGGSTDTQYF.

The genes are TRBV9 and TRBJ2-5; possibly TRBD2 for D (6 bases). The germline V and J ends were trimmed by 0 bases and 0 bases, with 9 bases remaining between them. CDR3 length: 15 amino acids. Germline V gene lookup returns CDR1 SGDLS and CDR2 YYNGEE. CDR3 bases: TGTGCCAGCAGCGTAGATATAGCGGACCAAGAGACCCAGTACTTC. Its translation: CASSVDIADQETQYF.

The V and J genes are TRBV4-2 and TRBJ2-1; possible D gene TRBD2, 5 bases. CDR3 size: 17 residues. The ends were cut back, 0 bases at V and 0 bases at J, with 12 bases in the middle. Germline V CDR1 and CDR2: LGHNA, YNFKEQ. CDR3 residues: CASSQEGGSRSYNEQFF. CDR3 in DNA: TGTGCCAGCAGCCAAGAGGGCGGGTCGCGCTCCTACAATGAGCAGTTCTTC.

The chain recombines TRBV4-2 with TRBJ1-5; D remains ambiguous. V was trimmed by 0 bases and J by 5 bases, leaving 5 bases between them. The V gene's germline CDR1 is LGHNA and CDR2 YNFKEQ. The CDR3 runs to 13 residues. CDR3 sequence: CASSQDLDQPQHF. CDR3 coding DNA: TGTGCCAGCAGCCAAGATCTAGATCAGCCCCAGCATTTT.

CDR3 sequence (DNA): TGTGCCAGCACCCAGCGGGGGTCCACAGATACGCAGTATTTT. The encoded protein is CASTQRGSTDTQYF. This chain connects TRBV27 to TRBJ2-3, with TRBD2 identical over 8 bases. Unmatched junction bases numbered 5, after V lost 7 bases and J lost 2 bases. Germline CDR1 MNHEY, CDR2 SMNVEV (reference sequence). The CDR3 length is 14 residues.

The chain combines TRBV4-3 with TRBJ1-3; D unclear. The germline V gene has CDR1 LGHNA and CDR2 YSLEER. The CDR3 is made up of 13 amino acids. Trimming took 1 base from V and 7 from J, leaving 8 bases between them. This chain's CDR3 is CASSQGEANTIYF. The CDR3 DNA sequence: TGCGCCAGCAGCCAAGGGGAGGCGAACACCATATATTTT.

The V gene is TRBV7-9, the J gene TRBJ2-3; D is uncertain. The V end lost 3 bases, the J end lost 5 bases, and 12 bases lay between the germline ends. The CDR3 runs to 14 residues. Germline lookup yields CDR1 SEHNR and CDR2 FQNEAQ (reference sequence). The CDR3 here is CASSLTSHRDTQYF. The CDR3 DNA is TGTGCCAGCAGCTTGACCAGCCACAGAGATACGCAGTATTTT.

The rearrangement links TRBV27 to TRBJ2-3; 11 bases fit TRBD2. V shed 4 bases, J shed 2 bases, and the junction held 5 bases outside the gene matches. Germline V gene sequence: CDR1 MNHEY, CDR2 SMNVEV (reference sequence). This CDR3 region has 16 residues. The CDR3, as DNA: TGTGCCAGCAGTTCCCAACTAGCGGGAGTCACAGATACGCAGTATTTT. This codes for CASSSQLAGVTDTQYF.

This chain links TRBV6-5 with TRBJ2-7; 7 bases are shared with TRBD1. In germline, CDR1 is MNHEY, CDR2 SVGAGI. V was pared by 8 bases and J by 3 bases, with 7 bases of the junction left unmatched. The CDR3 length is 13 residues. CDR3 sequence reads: CASLARDSYEQYF. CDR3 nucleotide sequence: TGTGCCAGCCTTGCCCGGGACAGCTACGAGCAGTACTTC.

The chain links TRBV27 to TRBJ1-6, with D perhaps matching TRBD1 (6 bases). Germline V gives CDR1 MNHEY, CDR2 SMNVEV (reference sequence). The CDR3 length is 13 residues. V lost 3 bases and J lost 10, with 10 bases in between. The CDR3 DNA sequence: TGTGCCAGCAGTTTTATCAGGGGATCACCCCTCCACTTT. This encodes CASSFIRGSPLHF.

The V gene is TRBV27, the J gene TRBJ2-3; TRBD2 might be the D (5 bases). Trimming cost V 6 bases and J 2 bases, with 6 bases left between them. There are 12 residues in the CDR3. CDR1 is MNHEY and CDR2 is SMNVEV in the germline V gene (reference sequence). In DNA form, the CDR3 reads TGTGCCAGCAGGACTATCACAGATACGCAGTATTTT. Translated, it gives CASRTITDTQYF.